The T cell receptor (beta chain) described here comes from a study of T cell repertoires in cytomegalovirus infection. MiXCR, run by TCRdb on the reads, gives a single entry per CDR3 protein. The data show hundreds of thousands of distinct CDR3 sequences, approximately 24% seen once. Trimming stripped 3 bases from V and 4 bases from J, with 9 bases between. CDR3 length equals 13 residues. This clonotype was counted many times. Sequencing was done on a sample of CD8+ T cells from PBMCs. This chain connects TRBV12-3 or TRBV12-4 to TRBJ1-2; no reliable D call. The TCR sequence derives from a human donor in good health (CMV status not recorded). Some clones in this sample may be carry-over from other donors' samples. The DNA for the CDR3 is TGTGCCAGCAGTTTGTCTGGGATCTATGGCTACACCTTC. It yields the protein CASSLSGIYGYTF.